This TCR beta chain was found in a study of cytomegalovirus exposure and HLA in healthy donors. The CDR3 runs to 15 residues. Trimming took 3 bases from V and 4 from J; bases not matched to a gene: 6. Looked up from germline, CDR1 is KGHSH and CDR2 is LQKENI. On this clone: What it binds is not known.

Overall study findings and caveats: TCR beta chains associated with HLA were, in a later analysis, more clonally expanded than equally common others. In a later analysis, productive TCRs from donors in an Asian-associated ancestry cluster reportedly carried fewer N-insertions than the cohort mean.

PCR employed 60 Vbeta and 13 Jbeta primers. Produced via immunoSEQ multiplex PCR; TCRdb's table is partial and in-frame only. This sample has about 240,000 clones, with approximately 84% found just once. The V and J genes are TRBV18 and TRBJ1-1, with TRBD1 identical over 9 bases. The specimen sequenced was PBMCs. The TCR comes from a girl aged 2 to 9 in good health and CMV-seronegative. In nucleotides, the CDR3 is TGTGCCAGCTCACCGATAACAGGGGGCGTCACTGAAGCTTTCTTT. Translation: CASSPITGGVTEAFF.